This T cell receptor (beta chain) was captured in a study of post-analysis software for immune sequencing data. The CDR3 sequence is 15 residues long. CDR1 LGHNA and CDR2 YSLEER come from the germline V gene. The table lists this clonotype with a few counts. Its antigen is not known. Study-wide results and caveats: About five TRBV segments, including TRBV5-6, TRBV5-1 and TRBV20-1, were more frequent in patients than controls.

TCR beta cDNA libraries included unique molecular identifiers. MiXCR, run by TCRdb on the PCR reads, gives a single entry per CDR3 protein. The profile shows 700,000 to 800,000 distinct CDR3 sequences, just under 30% of them singletons. The clonotype was recovered from a girl aged 10 to 17 with multiple sclerosis. The J gene is TRBJ2-5, the V gene TRBV4-3; D is uncertain. The assigned J gene may be wrong: the sequence end matches TRBJ2-7 better. The sample consisted of blood. The CDR3 DNA sequence: TGCGCCAGCAGCCAGGACGGAAGACCTCGTCGCGAGCAGTACTTC. Its protein is CASSQDGRPRREQYF.